The sequence of this T cell receptor (beta chain) was determined in a study of blood T cell repertoires in COVID-19. On the study more broadly: Samples taken during acute and convalescent COVID-19 were collected in the United States, Italy and Spain. Sources were T cells, B-cell-depleted T cells, or PBMCs; the material itself was cDNA or gDNA.

V trimming: 4 bases; J trimming: 8 bases; junction bases outside the gene matches: 7. Germline loops: CDR1 SGHRS, CDR2 YFSETQ. CDR3 size: 14 residues. Original analysis: Amplification from reference gene primers served as the basis for estimated nucleated cell counts. The repertoire was sequenced with immunoSEQ multiplex PCR; TCRdb's copy has only in-frame clones and lacks some. Clonal size and the V and J genes are those of that table, whereas D and trimming came from the DNA. The table has 140,000 or so clones, about 80% seen once. This receptor was taken from a human donor in a cohort sampled during active COVID-19. Specimen: peripheral blood. The gene calls are TRBV5-1 and TRBJ1-5, with 9 bases identical to TRBD1. The CDR3 coding sequence is TGCGCCAGCAGCCCTGACAGGGGGAGCGAGCCCCAGCATTTT. Residues: CASSPDRGSEPQHF.